Listed below are T cell receptor beta chains from one sample, sequenced in a study of blood T cell repertoires in COVID-19. Measured with immunoSEQ multiplex PCR; TCRdb has only the in-frame clones, and not every one. The table shows approximately 85,000 clones, with 86% occurring only once. Material: peripheral blood. These receptors all come from a man in his forties or fifties with active or convalescent COVID-19. CDR3s include the opening cysteine and the closing phenylalanine or tryptophan. Each record gives: CDR3 protein, CDR3 DNA, V gene, D gene, J gene. A D gene is named only where the DNA matches it firmly.

CATSRGLGQGNTGELFF	TGTGCCACCAGCAGAGGCCTCGGACAGGGAAACACCGGGGAGCTGTTTTTT	TRBV15	TRBD1	TRBJ2-2
CAWSKDRGHNEQFF	TGTGCCTGGTCTAAGGACAGGGGGCACAATGAGCAGTTCTTC	TRBV30	TRBD1	TRBJ2-1
CASSLGGGVGNTIYF	TGTGCCAGCAGTTTAGGAGGGGGCGTCGGAAACACCATATATTTT	TRBV28	TRBD1	TRBJ1-3
CASSLLAGGNYGYTF	TGTGCCAGCAGTCTCCTCGCAGGGGGTAACTATGGCTACACCTTC	TRBV27	TRBD1	TRBJ1-2
CASSLQYSDPSSNEQFF	TGTGCCAGCAGCTTACAATACTCAGACCCATCTAGTAATGAGCAGTTCTTC	TRBV11-2	NA	TRBJ2-1
CASSQRVNTEAFF	TGTGCCAGCAGCCAAAGAGTGAACACTGAAGCTTTCTTT	TRBV3-1/TRBV3-2	NA	TRBJ1-1
CASSLGGQGVTGELFF	TGCGCCAGCAGCTTGGGTGGACAGGGCGTGACCGGGGAGCTGTTTTTT	TRBV5-1	TRBD1	TRBJ2-2
CASSSISGDGKNIQYF	TGCGCCAGCAGCTCAATAAGCGGGGATGGCAAAAACATTCAGTACTTC	TRBV5-1	TRBD2	TRBJ2-4
CASSEMSGVYEQYF	TGCGCCAGCAGTGAGATGTCAGGGGTCTACGAGCAGTACTTC	TRBV10-1	NA	TRBJ2-7
CASSPSWPGVRQETQYF	TGTGCCAGCTCACCCTCCTGGCCAGGCGTACGCCAAGAGACCCAGTACTTC	TRBV18	NA	TRBJ2-5